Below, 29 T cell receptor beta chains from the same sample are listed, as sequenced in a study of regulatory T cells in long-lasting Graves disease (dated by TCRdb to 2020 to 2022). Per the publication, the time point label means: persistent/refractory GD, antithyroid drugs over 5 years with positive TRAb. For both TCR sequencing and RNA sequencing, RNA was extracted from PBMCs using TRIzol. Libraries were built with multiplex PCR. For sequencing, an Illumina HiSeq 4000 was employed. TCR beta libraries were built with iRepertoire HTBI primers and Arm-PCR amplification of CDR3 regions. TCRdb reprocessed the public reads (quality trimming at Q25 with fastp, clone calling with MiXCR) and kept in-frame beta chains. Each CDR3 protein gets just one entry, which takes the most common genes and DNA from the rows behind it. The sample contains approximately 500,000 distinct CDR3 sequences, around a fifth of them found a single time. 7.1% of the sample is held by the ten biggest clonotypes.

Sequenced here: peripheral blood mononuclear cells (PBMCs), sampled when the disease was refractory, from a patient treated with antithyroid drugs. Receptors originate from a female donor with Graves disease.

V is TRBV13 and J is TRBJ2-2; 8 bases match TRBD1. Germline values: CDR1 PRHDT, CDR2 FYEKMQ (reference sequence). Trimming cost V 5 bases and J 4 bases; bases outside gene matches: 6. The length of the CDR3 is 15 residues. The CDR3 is CASSHEDRGTGELFF. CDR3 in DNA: TGTGCCAGCAGCCACGAAGACAGGGGCACCGGGGAGCTGTTTTTT.

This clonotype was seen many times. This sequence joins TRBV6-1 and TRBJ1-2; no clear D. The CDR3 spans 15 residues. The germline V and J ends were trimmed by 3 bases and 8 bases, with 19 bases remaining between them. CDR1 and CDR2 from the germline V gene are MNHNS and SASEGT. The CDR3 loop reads CASSDDRTDTGGYTF. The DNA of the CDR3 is TGTGCCAGCAGTGACGACCGGACTGATACTGGGGGCTACACCTTC.

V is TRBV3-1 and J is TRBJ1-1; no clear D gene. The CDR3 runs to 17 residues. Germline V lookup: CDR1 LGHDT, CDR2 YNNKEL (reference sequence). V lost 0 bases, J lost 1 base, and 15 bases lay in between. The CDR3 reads CASSQDSGSGGNTEAFF. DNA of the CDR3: TGTGCCAGCAGCCAAGATTCCGGGAGCGGAGGGAACACTGAAGCTTTCTTT.

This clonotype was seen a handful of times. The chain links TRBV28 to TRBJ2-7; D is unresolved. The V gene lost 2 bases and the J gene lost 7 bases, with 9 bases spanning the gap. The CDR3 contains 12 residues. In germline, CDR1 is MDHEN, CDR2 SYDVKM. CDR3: CASSLRIREQYF. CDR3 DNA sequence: TGTGCCAGCAGTTTACGTATCAGAGAGCAGTACTTC.

CDR3 sequence reads: CATRQGGAHGYTF. The CDR3 DNA reads TGTGCCACCAGGCAAGGCGGGGCACATGGCTACACCTTC. The chain carries TRBV24-1 and TRBJ1-2; possible D gene TRBD1, 5 bases. The CDR3 length is 13 residues. CDR1 and CDR2 (germline): KGHDR, SFDVKD. V was clipped by 7 bases and J by 6 bases, with 14 bases between them.

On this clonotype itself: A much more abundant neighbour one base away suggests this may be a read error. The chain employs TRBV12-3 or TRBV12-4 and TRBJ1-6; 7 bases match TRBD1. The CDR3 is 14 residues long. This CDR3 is CVSSPGQAAAPLHF. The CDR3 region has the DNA TGTGTCAGCAGCCCTGGACAGGCCGCAGCACCCCTCCACTTT.

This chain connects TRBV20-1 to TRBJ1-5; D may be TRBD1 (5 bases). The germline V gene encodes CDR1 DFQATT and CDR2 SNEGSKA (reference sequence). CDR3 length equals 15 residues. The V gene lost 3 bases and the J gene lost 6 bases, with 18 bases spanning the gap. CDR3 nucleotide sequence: TGCAGTGCTAGTGGGGACCTCGGGCCTGGTCAGCCCCAGCATTTT. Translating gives CSASGDLGPGQPQHF.

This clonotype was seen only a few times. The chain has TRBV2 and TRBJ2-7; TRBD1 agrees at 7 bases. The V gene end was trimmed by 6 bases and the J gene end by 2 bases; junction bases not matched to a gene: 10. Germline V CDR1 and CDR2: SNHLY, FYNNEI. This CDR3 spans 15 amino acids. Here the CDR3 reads CASSLSPGTAYEQYF. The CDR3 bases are TGTGCCAGCAGCCTTTCCCCCGGGACAGCCTACGAGCAGTACTTC.

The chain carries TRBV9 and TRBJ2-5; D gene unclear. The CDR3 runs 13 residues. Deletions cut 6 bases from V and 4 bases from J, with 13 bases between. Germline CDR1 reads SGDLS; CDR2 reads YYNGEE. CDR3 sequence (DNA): TGTGCCAGCAAATCCAACGGTGGAGAGACCCAGTACTTC. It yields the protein CASKSNGGETQYF. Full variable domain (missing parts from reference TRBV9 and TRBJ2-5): DSGVTQTPKHLITATGQRVTLRCSPRSGDLSVYWYQQSLDQGLQFLIQYYNGEERAKGNILERFSAQQFPDLHSELNLSSLELGDSALYFCASKSNGGETQYFGPGTRLLVL.

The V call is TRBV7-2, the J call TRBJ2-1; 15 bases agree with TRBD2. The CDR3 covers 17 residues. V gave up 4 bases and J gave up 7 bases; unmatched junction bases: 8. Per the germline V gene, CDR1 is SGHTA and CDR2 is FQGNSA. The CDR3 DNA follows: TGTGCCAGCAGCTCAGGACTAGCGGGAGGGCCGGGGAATGAGCAGTTCTTC. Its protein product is CASSSGLAGGPGNEQFF.

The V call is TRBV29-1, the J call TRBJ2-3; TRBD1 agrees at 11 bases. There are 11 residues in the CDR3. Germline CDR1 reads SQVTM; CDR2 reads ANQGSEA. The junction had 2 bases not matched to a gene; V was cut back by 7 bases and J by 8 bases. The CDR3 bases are TGCAGCGCCGGGACAGGGGGTACGCAGTATTTT. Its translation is CSAGTGGTQYF.

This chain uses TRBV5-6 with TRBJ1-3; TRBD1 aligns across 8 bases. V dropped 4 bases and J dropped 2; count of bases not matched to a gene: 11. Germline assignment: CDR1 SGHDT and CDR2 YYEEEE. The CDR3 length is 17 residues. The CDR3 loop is CASSTHGQGGPGNTIYF. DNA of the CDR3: TGTGCCAGCAGCACCCATGGACAGGGAGGTCCTGGAAACACCATATATTTT.

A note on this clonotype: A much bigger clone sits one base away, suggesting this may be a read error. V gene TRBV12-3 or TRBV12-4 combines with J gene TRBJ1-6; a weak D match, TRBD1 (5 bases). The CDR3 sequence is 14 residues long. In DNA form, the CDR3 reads TGTGCCAGCAGTCGGGGGGGAGGTAATTCATCCCTCCACTTT. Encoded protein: CASSRGGGNSSLHF.

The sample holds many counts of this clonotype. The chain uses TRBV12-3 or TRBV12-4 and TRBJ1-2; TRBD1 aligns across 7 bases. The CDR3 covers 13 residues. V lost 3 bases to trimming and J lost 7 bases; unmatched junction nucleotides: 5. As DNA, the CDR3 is TGTGCCAGCAGTTTTGGGCAGGGGGTTGGCTACACCTTC. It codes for CASSFGQGVGYTF.

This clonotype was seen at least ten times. In nucleotides, the CDR3 is TGTGCCAGCTTAGCCAGTCTAAGTAGGAACACTGAAGCTTTCTTT. This codes for CASLASLSRNTEAFF. This chain links TRBV7-2 with TRBJ1-1, with D uncertain. V lost 8 bases, J lost 1 base, and 17 bases lay in between. The germline V gene has CDR1 SGHTA and CDR2 FQGNSA. This CDR3 is 15 amino acids long. The variable domain in full, completed from reference TRBV7-2 and TRBJ1-1, reads GAGVSQSPSNKVTEKGKDVELRCDPISGHTALYWYRQSLGQGLEFLIYFQGNSAPDKSGLPSDRFSAERTGGSVSTLTIQRTQQEDSAVYLCASLASLSRNTEAFFGQGTRLTVV.

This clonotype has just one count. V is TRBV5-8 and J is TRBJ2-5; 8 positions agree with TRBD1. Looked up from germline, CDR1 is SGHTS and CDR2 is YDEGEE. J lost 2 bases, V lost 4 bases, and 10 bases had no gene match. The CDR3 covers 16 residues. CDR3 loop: CASSQLIGQGQETQYF. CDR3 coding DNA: TGTGCCAGCAGCCAGCTGATTGGACAGGGTCAAGAGACCCAGTACTTC.

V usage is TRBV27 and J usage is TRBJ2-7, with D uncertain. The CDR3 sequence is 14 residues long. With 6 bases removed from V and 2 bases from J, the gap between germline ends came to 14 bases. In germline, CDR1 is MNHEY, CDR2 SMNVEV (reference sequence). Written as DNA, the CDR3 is TGTGCCAGCAGCCCGTCGGCCGGCACCTACGAGCAGTACTTC. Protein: CASSPSAGTYEQYF.

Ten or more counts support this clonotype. In DNA form, the CDR3 reads TGTGCCTGGACCGAGGACCGACATAATTCACCCCTCCACTTT. Translating gives CAWTEDRHNSPLHF. The rearrangement joins TRBV30 to TRBJ1-6; no firm D call. The V and J ends lost 4 bases and 5 bases respectively, with 12 bases between them. CDR1 GTSNPN and CDR2 SVGIG come from the germline V gene (reference sequence). This CDR3 has 14 amino acids.

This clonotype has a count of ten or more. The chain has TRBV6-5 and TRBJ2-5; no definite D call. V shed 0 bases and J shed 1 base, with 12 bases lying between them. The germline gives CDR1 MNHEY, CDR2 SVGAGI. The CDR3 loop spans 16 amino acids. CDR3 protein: CASSYSLGWGQETQYF. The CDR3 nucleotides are TGTGCCAGCAGTTACTCGTTGGGTTGGGGCCAAGAGACCCAGTACTTC.

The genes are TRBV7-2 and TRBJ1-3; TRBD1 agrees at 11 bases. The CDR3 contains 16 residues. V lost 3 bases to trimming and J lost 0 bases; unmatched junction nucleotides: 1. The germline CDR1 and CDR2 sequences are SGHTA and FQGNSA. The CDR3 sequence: CASSLGQGVSGNTIYF. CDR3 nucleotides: TGTGCCAGCAGCTTGGGACAGGGGGTCTCTGGAAACACCATATATTTT.

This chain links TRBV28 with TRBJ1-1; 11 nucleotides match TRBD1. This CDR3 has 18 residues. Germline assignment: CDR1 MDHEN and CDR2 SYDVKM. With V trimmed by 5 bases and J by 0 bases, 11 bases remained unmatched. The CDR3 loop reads CASSAIPGTGGLNTEAFF. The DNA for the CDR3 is TGTGCCAGCAGTGCCATCCCCGGGACAGGGGGTTTGAACACTGAAGCTTTCTTT.

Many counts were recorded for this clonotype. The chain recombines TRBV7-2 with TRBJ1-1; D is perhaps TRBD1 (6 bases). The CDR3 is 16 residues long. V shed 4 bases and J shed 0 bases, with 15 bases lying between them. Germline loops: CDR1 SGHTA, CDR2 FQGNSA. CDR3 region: CASSSRGRGLNTEAFF. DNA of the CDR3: TGTGCCAGCAGCTCCCGCGGCAGGGGACTGAACACTGAAGCTTTCTTT.

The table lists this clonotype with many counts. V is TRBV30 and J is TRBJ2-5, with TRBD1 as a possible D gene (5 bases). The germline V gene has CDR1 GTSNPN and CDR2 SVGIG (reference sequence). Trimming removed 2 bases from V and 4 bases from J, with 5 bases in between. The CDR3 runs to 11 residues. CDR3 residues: CAWSQGETQYF. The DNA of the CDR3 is TGTGCCTGGAGTCAGGGAGAGACCCAGTACTTC. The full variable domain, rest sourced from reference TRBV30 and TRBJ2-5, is SQTIHQWPATLVQPVGSPLSLECTVEGTSNPNLYWYRQAAGRGLQLLFYSVGIGQISSEVPQNLSASRPQDRQFILSSKKLLLSDSGFYLCAWSQGETQYFGPGTRLLVL.

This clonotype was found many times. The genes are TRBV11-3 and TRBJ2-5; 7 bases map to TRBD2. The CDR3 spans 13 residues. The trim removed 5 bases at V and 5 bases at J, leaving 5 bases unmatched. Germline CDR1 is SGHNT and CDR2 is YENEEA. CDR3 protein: CASSRRGGETQYF. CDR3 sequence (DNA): TGTGCCAGCAGCAGGCGCGGGGGTGAGACCCAGTACTTC.

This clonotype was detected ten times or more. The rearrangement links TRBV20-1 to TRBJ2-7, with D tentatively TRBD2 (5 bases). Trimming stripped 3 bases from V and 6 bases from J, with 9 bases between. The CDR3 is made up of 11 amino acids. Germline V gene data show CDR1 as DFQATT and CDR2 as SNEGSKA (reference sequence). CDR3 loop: CSAREALEQYF. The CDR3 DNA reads TGCAGTGCTAGGGAGGCTCTCGAGCAGTACTTC.

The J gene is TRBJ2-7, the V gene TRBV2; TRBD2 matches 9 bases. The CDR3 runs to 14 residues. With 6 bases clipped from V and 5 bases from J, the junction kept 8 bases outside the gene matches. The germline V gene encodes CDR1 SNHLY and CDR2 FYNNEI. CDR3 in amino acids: CASRSIAGVHEQYF. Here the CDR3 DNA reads TGTGCCAGCAGATCGATAGCGGGAGTCCACGAGCAGTACTTC.

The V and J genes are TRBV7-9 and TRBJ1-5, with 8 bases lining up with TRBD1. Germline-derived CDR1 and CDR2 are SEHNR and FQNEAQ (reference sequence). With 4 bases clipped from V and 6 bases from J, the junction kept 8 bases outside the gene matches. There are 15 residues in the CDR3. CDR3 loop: CASSSSGQDGQPQHF. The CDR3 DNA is TGTGCCAGCAGCTCCTCGGGACAGGATGGTCAGCCCCAGCATTTT.

Here the CDR3 reads CASSLAGRGQPQHF. The DNA for the CDR3 is TGTGCCAGCAGCTTAGCAGGGAGAGGACAGCCCCAGCATTTT. This sequence joins TRBV7-8 and TRBJ1-5; no reliable D call. CDR1 and CDR2 from the germline V gene are SGHVS and FQNEAQ. The CDR3 extends over 14 amino acids. The V end was cut by 0 bases, the J end by 7 bases, with 10 bases between.

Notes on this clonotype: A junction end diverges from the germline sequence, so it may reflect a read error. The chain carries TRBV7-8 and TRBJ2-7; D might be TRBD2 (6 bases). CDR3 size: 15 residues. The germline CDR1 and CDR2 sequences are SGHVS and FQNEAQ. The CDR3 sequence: CASSLVARDSYVQYF. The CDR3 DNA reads TGTGCCAGCAGCTTAGTCGCGAGGGACTCCTACGTGCAGTACTTC.